The 21 T cell receptor beta chains below all came from one sample that was sequenced in a study of tissue T cells after allogeneic stem cell transplantation. Profiled with immunoSEQ multiplex PCR; TCRdb holds only in-frame clones, not every one. The sample holds around 10,000 clones, over 40% seen once. Stated time point: mouse harvest day 7 after allogeneic transplant. Each mouse received 10^7 T-cell-depleted marrow cells plus 10^6 splenic CD5+ T cells by tail vein. Sequences were obtained from gut tissue. These receptors all stem from a female BALB/c mouse given C57BL/6 T cells with graft-versus-host disease after an allogeneic hematopoietic cell transplant.

Details on this clone: Gene names and germline match the mouse. The CDR3 end lies 1 residue beyond the end of the read and is filled in from the germline J gene. The chain carries TRBV26 and TRBJ1-1; D unclear. The CDR3 runs 12 residues. V dropped 3 bases and J dropped 0 bases, with 2 bases sitting between them. Per germline, CDR1 KGHPV and CDR2 FQNQEV (reference sequence). Incomplete CDR3 DNA: TGTGCCAGCAGTCTCCAGAACACAGAAGTCTTC. Translation gives CASSLQNTEVF. The CDR3 reads in full as CASSLQNTEVFF.

Turning to this clone: Mouse gene names apply. The read finishes 1 residue shy of the CDR3 end, and the germline J gene is used to complete it. The chain combines TRBV23 with TRBJ1-1. The CDR3 is 12 amino acids. Germline CDR1 KGHTA, CDR2 FQNQQP. Incomplete CDR3 DNA: TGCTCCAGCAGTCAAGGCAGAACAGAAGTCTTC. Its protein is CSSSQGRTEVF. The entire CDR3 sequence reads CSSSQGRTEVFF.

On this clone itself: Gene and germline names: mouse. The read gets to within 1 residue of the CDR3 end, and the germline J gene fills in the rest. The rearrangement uses TRBV26 and TRBJ2-1; 7 nucleotides align to TRBD1. The CDR3 covers 15 residues. Per germline, CDR1 KGHPV and CDR2 FQNQEV (reference sequence). V was clipped by 3 bases and J by 3 bases; unmatched bases: 5. This CDR3 reads CASSLRQGVYAEQFF. The CDR3 bases that were read are TGTGCCAGCAGTCTCCGACAGGGCGTCTATGCTGAGCAGTTC.

As to this clone: Genes here carry mouse names. Coverage ceases 1 residue before the CDR3 finishes, and the germline J gene fills in the end. The V gene is TRBV13-2, the J gene TRBJ2-7; 10 bases line up with TRBD1. Germline assignment: CDR1 NNHNN and CDR2 SYGAGS (reference sequence). Losses at the gene ends were 0 bases for V and 5 bases for J; bases not matched to a gene: 2. The CDR3 loop spans 14 amino acids. CDR3 sequence: CASGDGDRGHEQYF. The CDR3 DNA, read in part, is TGTGCCAGCGGTGATGGGGACAGGGGCCATGAACAGTAC.

Worth noting for this clone: Any gene name here is a mouse gene name. The CDR3 sequence is CASSDWDWQDTQYF. CDR3 bases read: TGTGCCAGCAGTGATTGGGACTGGCAAGACACCCAGTAC. V is TRBV13-1 and J is TRBJ2-5, with 8 bases that match TRBD2. The CDR3 is cut off 1 residue early in the read; its end comes from the germline J gene. The J segment lost 3 bases and the V segment lost 1 base, leaving 1 base of the junction unmatched. The germline V gene encodes CDR1 NSHNY and CDR2 SYGAGN. CDR3 length: 14 residues.

This clone is termed medium-sized (0.01 to 0.1%). Gene names and germline match the mouse. The DNA read from the CDR3 is TGTGCCAGCAGTTACAGGGCGGGAGACACCCAGTAC. It is translated as CASSYRAGDTQY. The entire CDR3 protein reads CASSYRAGDTQYF. V gene TRBV26 combines with J gene TRBJ2-5, with D possibly matching TRBD1 (6 bases). The read falls 1 residue short of the CDR3 end, and the missing part is taken from the germline J gene. The CDR3 length is 13 residues. The germline V gene encodes CDR1 KGHPV and CDR2 FQNQEV (reference sequence). Trimming took off 5 bases at V and 5 bases at J, with 11 bases between the two ends.

This clone was seen more than once but under ten times. Gene names denote mouse genes. The read is 1 residue too short to cover the CDR3 end, so that end is filled in from the germline J gene. The chain has TRBV15 and TRBJ1-4; 7 bases agree with TRBD1. The CDR3 consists of 15 residues. Germline V gene sequence: CDR1 SGHND, CDR2 FRSKSL. Trimming cost V 6 bases and J 0 bases; bases outside gene matches: 4. The DNA read from the CDR3 is TGTGCCAGCAGGTGGACAGGTATTTCCAACGAAAGATTATTT. It specifies CASRWTGISNERLF. The full CDR3 reads CASRWTGISNERLFF.

In the case of this clone: Any gene name here is a mouse gene name. The read halts 1 residue ahead of the CDR3 end, with the missing end drawn from the germline J gene. The chain recombines TRBV26 with TRBJ1-4; D is possibly TRBD1 (5 bases). The CDR3 is 14 residues long. V lost 3 bases and J 2 bases, leaving 7 bases between the germline ends. The germline CDR1 and CDR2 sequences are KGHPV and FQNQEV (reference sequence). CDR3 sequence: CASSLEGSNERLFF. The sequenced CDR3 bases are TGTGCCAGCAGTCTAGAGGGGTCCAACGAAAGATTATTT.

This clone was seen more than once but under ten times. Gene names and germline match the mouse. The CDR3 end falls 1 residue outside the read, so it is completed with the germline J gene. The chain carries TRBV26 and TRBJ1-4, with D hard to call. V was shortened by 2 bases and J by 4 bases, with 5 bases between the two germline ends. CDR1 KGHPV and CDR2 FQNQEV come from the germline V gene (reference sequence). This CDR3 is 13 amino acids long. CDR3 sequence reads: CASSLGDNERLFF. The covered CDR3 bases are TGTGCCAGCAGTCTGGGAGACAACGAAAGATTATTT.

Concerning this clone: The germline and genes are mouse ones. Read coverage stops 1 residue before the CDR3 terminus; the germline J gene supplies the remainder. V and J are TRBV12-1 and TRBJ2-4; 7 bases fit TRBD2. V lost 0 bases, J lost 9 bases, and 5 bases stayed unmatched. Germline V gene sequence: CDR1 SGHSN, CDR2 HYEKVE. The CDR3 contains 13 residues. Incomplete CDR3 DNA: TGTGCCAGCTCTCTCGTTACTGGGGTGACCTTGTAC. Translated: CASSLVTGVTLY. The complete CDR3 sequence is CASSLVTGVTLYF.

This clone was found a few times. Mouse gene names and germline throughout. The read falls 1 residue short of the CDR3 end, and the missing part is taken from the germline J gene. The rearrangement joins TRBV3 to TRBJ1-2; D is unresolved. Germline lookup yields CDR1 SNHLY and CDR2 FYNGKV (reference sequence). V shed 5 bases and J shed 0 bases, with 7 bases lying between them. The CDR3 extends over 13 amino acids. The sequenced CDR3 bases are TGTGCCAGCAGCCCCCAAGCAAACTCCGACTACACC. As protein: CASSPQANSDYT. The full-length CDR3 reads as CASSPQANSDYTF.

In regard to this clone: The listed genes are named as in mouse. Read data end 1 residue before the CDR3 end; the end is taken from the germline J gene. The genes are TRBV16 and TRBJ2-5; D call uncertain. The CDR3 contains 14 residues. Trimming shortened V by 1 base and J by 0 bases, and 5 bases separated the two germline ends. CDR1 is SGHSA, CDR2 FRNQAP, per germline. CDR3 residues: CASSLGANQDTQYF. The sequenced part of the CDR3 DNA is TGTGCAAGCAGCTTAGGGGCTAACCAAGACACCCAGTAC.

This clone was recorded a few times. The listed genes are named as in mouse. The read terminates 1 residue ahead of where the CDR3 ends, so the germline J gene completes it. The chain is built from TRBV29 and TRBJ2-3; no reliable D call. The ends were cut back, 3 bases at V and 5 bases at J, with 3 bases in the middle. The CDR3 consists of 11 residues. Germline V lookup: CDR1 MSHET, CDR2 SYDVDS. The DNA read from the CDR3 is TGTGCTAGCAGTTTTGGAGAAACGCTGTAT. Translated: CASSFGETLY. In full, the CDR3 reads CASSFGETLYF. Full variable domain (outside the CDR3, taken from reference TRBV29 and TRBJ2-3): DMKVTQMPRYLIKRMGENVLLECGQDMSHETMYWYRQDPGLGLQLIYISYDVDSNSEGDIPKGYRVSRKKREHFSLILDSAKTNQTSVYFCASSFGETLYFGSGTRLTVL.

This clone was found a few times. Mouse gene names and germline throughout. The CDR3 extends 1 residue past the end of the read, so its final part is completed from the germline J gene. V usage is TRBV12-2 and J usage is TRBJ2-5; the match to TRBD2 covers 7 bases. The V and J ends lost 1 base and 0 bases, in that order; junction bases with no gene match: 3. The length of the CDR3 is 15 residues. The germline CDR1 and CDR2 sequences are SGHLS and HYDKME. The sequenced part of the CDR3 DNA is TGTGCCAGCTCTCTTCCACTGGGGAACCAAGACACCCAGTAC. It yields the protein CASSLPLGNQDTQY. The complete CDR3 protein is CASSLPLGNQDTQYF.

This clone has just a few counts. Germline and genes here are mouse. Read coverage stops 1 residue before the CDR3 terminus; the germline J gene supplies the remainder. The chain combines TRBV19 with TRBJ1-1; D is uncertain. Germline V lookup: CDR1 FNHDT, CDR2 SITEND (reference sequence). The CDR3 is 13 amino acids. Trimming stripped 6 bases from V and 0 bases from J, with 9 bases between. CDR3 DNA, as far as it was read: TGTGCCAGCACCCCCGGAGCAAACACAGAAGTCTTC. Its protein product is CASTPGANTEVF. The complete CDR3 reads CASTPGANTEVFF. Filled out from reference TRBV19 and TRBJ1-1, the complete variable domain reads GGIITQTPKFLIGQEGQKLTLKCQQNFNHDTMYWYRQDSGKGLRLIYYSITENDLQKGDLSEGYDASREKKSSFSLTVTSAQKNEMAVFLCASTPGANTEVFFGKGTRLTVV.

This clone rates as medium-sized. Gene labels here are mouse ones. The read finishes 1 residue shy of the CDR3 end, and the germline J gene is used to complete it. The V call is TRBV13-3, the J call TRBJ2-7; unclear D gene. This CDR3 is 12 amino acids long. The germline gives CDR1 NNHDY, CDR2 SYVADS. Trimming stripped 3 bases from V and 3 bases from J, with 7 bases between. The CDR3 DNA, read in part, is TGTGCCAGCAGTGCGCAGGTCTATGAACAGTAC. Translation gives CASSAQVYEQY. The whole CDR3 protein is CASSAQVYEQYF.

This clone has only a few counts. Genes and germline are mouse. Read sequence stops 1 residue before the CDR3 end, and the germline J gene provides the missing end. The V gene is TRBV5, the J gene TRBJ1-4; TRBD1 might be the D (5 bases). The ends were cut back, 0 bases at V and 3 bases at J, with 11 bases in the middle. The CDR3 loop spans 16 amino acids. Germline lookup yields CDR1 LGHNA and CDR2 YNLKQL (reference sequence). Partial CDR3 DNA: TGTGCCAGCAGCCAAGAAAGGGCGGGGGCCAACGAAAGATTATTT. It specifies CASSQERAGANERLF. The full CDR3 reads CASSQERAGANERLFF.

Regarding this clone: The gene names given are mouse names. The read ends 1 residue shy of where the CDR3 ends; the end is completed using the germline J gene. The chain recombines TRBV5 with TRBJ2-7; 8 nucleotides line up with TRBD2. This CDR3 is 15 amino acids long. After removal of 4 bases from V and 2 bases from J, the junction contained 7 bases not matched to a gene. Germline assignment: CDR1 LGHNA and CDR2 YNLKQL (reference sequence). CDR3 region: CASSPLGGGAYEQYF. The CDR3 bases that were read are TGTGCCAGCAGCCCTCTGGGGGGAGGGGCCTATGAACAGTAC.

With regard to this clone: Mouse gene names and germline throughout. Read data end 1 residue before the CDR3 end; the end is taken from the germline J gene. This rearrangement joins TRBV26 to TRBJ2-3; maybe TRBD1 (6 bases). V was clipped by 5 bases and J by 2 bases, with 8 bases between them. Germline CDR1 is KGHPV and CDR2 is FQNQEV (reference sequence). The CDR3 runs to 13 residues. This chain's CDR3 is CASSWDNAETLYF. CDR3 DNA (partial): TGTGCCAGCAGTTGGGACAATGCAGAAACGCTGTAT.

With respect to this clone: Mouse gene names and germline throughout. Read sequence stops 1 residue before the CDR3 end, and the germline J gene provides the missing end. The chain uses TRBV26 and TRBJ1-5; D perhaps matches TRBD1 (6 bases). The germline V gene has CDR1 KGHPV and CDR2 FQNQEV (reference sequence). The CDR3 covers 16 residues. The V and J ends lost 4 bases and 0 bases respectively, with 13 bases between them. CDR3 DNA, as far as it was read: TGTGCCAGCAGTCCCCCCGGGACAAATAACAACCAGGCTCCGCTT. Its protein is CASSPPGTNNNQAPL. The CDR3 in full is CASSPPGTNNNQAPLF.

In the case of this clone: Mouse names are used for the genes. The CDR3 is cut off 1 residue early in the read; its end comes from the germline J gene. V gene TRBV3 combines with J gene TRBJ1-3, with D perhaps matching TRBD1 (6 bases). The germline V gene encodes CDR1 SNHLY and CDR2 FYNGKV (reference sequence). V dropped 0 bases and J dropped 3 bases, with 9 bases sitting between them. This CDR3 is built from 15 residues. CDR3 bases read: TGTGCCAGCAGCTTAGCGGGGGGCTATGGAAATACGCTCTAT. It is translated as CASSLAGGYGNTLY. The CDR3 as a whole reads CASSLAGGYGNTLYF.